A selection of T cell receptor beta chains follows, all from one sample in a study of human CD8 memory T cell subsets. TCRdb re-called the 5' RACE reads and shows each CDR3 protein once, DNA omitted. Seen in this sample are 7,000 or so distinct CDR3 sequences; the ten most common clones hold around 21%. The specimen was CD8+ stem-like memory T cells (TSCM and TCM) sorted from PBMCs. These TCRs come from a human donor in good health. CDR3s include the opening cysteine and the closing phenylalanine or tryptophan. Part of the rows lack a size; the others show once, few, many or a class for expanded clones.

j_call: TRBJ1-1; clone_size: .; v_call: TRBV27; cdr3_aa: CASSFSPRGGTEAFF
j_call: TRBJ1-5; clone_size: .; v_call: TRBV20-1; cdr3_aa: CSARDQEYSNQPQHF
j_call: TRBJ2-5; clone_size: .; v_call: TRBV28; cdr3_aa: CASGRQGDSETQYF
j_call: TRBJ1-2; clone_size: medium-sized; v_call: TRBV7-9; cdr3_aa: CASSSQGYPYGYTF
j_call: TRBJ2-7; clone_size: .; v_call: TRBV20-1; cdr3_aa: CNPRDTSSYEQYF
j_call: TRBJ2-7; clone_size: medium-sized; v_call: TRBV20-1; cdr3_aa: CSARDLAGYEQYF
j_call: TRBJ1-1; clone_size: .; v_call: TRBV9; cdr3_aa: CASSPRDRDYTEAFF
j_call: TRBJ2-5; clone_size: medium-sized; v_call: TRBV18; cdr3_aa: CASSPASQIKTQYF
j_call: TRBJ1-3; clone_size: medium-sized; v_call: TRBV15; cdr3_aa: CATSRDPPGRISSGNTIYF
j_call: TRBJ2-3; clone_size: .; v_call: TRBV27; cdr3_aa: CASSSPGMLSTDTQYF
j_call: TRBJ1-2; clone_size: .; v_call: TRBV4-2; cdr3_aa: CASSQEYQTSYGYTF
j_call: TRBJ2-1; clone_size: .; v_call: TRBV12-3/TRBV12-4; cdr3_aa: CASSPSEGNYNEQFF
j_call: TRBJ2-1; clone_size: .; v_call: TRBV12-3/TRBV12-4; cdr3_aa: CASSRTSGAISYNEQFF
j_call: TRBJ2-5; clone_size: .; v_call: TRBV15; cdr3_aa: CATSGRTGELFSETQYF
j_call: TRBJ2-2; clone_size: medium-sized; v_call: TRBV20-1; cdr3_aa: CSARSDASGELFF
j_call: TRBJ2-2; clone_size: .; v_call: TRBV12-3/TRBV12-4; cdr3_aa: CAITRVTGELFF
j_call: TRBJ2-7; clone_size: .; v_call: TRBV7-2; cdr3_aa: CASSLAPGAYEQYF
j_call: TRBJ2-2; clone_size: medium-sized; v_call: TRBV28; cdr3_aa: CASSTLTWNTGELFF
j_call: TRBJ2-2; clone_size: .; v_call: TRBV5-1; cdr3_aa: CASSWLSPPGELFF
j_call: TRBJ2-1; clone_size: .; v_call: TRBV25-1; cdr3_aa: CASSDHTLEGAEQFF
j_call: TRBJ2-1; clone_size: .; v_call: TRBV5-1; cdr3_aa: CASSLEGSSYNEQFF
j_call: TRBJ1-2; clone_size: .; v_call: TRBV11-2; cdr3_aa: CASSLGSYGYTF
j_call: TRBJ2-7; clone_size: .; v_call: TRBV28; cdr3_aa: CASSLSSGAGYEQYF
j_call: TRBJ2-3; clone_size: .; v_call: TRBV24-1; cdr3_aa: CATSDLMRENGTDTQYF
j_call: TRBJ2-2; clone_size: .; v_call: TRBV19; cdr3_aa: CASSIATGELFF
j_call: TRBJ2-1; clone_size: .; v_call: TRBV7-8; cdr3_aa: CASSLPSGGRYNEQFF
j_call: TRBJ2-1; clone_size: .; v_call: TRBV9; cdr3_aa: CASSVGDRGSLLFF
j_call: TRBJ2-3; clone_size: .; v_call: TRBV10-3; cdr3_aa: CAIGAFLRTDTQYF
j_call: TRBJ2-7; clone_size: .; v_call: TRBV20-1; cdr3_aa: CSAREGQLWDEQYF
j_call: TRBJ2-7; clone_size: .; v_call: TRBV7-9; cdr3_aa: CASSSGEGPGEQYF
j_call: TRBJ1-1; clone_size: .; v_call: TRBV11-2; cdr3_aa: CASSSYFQGTEAFF
j_call: TRBJ1-1; clone_size: medium-sized; v_call: TRBV19; cdr3_aa: CASGLNTEAFF
j_call: TRBJ2-1; clone_size: .; v_call: TRBV3-1; cdr3_aa: CASSQDLWKTSGRSPYNEQFF
j_call: TRBJ1-1; clone_size: .; v_call: TRBV4-1; cdr3_aa: CASNGLGHQNTEAFF
j_call: TRBJ2-1; clone_size: .; v_call: TRBV7-2; cdr3_aa: CASSYLPGGSPSNEQFF
j_call: TRBJ2-1; clone_size: .; v_call: TRBV20-1; cdr3_aa: CSARGLLGAEQFF
j_call: TRBJ2-7; clone_size: .; v_call: TRBV20-1; cdr3_aa: CSARDGGQVYEQYF
j_call: TRBJ2-7; clone_size: .; v_call: TRBV13; cdr3_aa: CASSPGQGSDEQYF
j_call: TRBJ2-3; clone_size: .; v_call: TRBV9; cdr3_aa: CASSPRQGPDTQYF
j_call: TRBJ1-1; clone_size: .; v_call: TRBV7-2; cdr3_aa: CASSLNLGTNTEAFF
j_call: TRBJ2-1; clone_size: .; v_call: TRBV4-2; cdr3_aa: CASSLTSGDGGNEQFF
j_call: TRBJ2-1; clone_size: medium-sized; v_call: TRBV20-1; cdr3_aa: CSARVNNEQFF
j_call: TRBJ2-7; clone_size: .; v_call: TRBV4-2; cdr3_aa: CASSQQRTASYEQYF
j_call: TRBJ1-1; clone_size: .; v_call: TRBV12-3/TRBV12-4; cdr3_aa: CASSMTPNTEAFF
j_call: TRBJ2-5; clone_size: .; v_call: TRBV27; cdr3_aa: CASSLQQGAWETQYF
j_call: TRBJ2-2; clone_size: .; v_call: TRBV28; cdr3_aa: CASSSKRQGNTGELFF